This T cell receptor beta chain originates from a study of shared clonotypes between healthy human individuals. Note on this clone: The antigen is undetermined.

Germline CDR1 is MNHEY and CDR2 is SMNVEV (reference sequence). V was shortened by 5 bases and J by 4 bases, with 17 bases between the two germline ends. The CDR3 extends over 16 amino acids. At deep level, the assay was performed. Investigators spread the genomic DNA of each subset evenly over several immunoSEQ plates. Sequencing was performed with immunoSEQ multiplex PCR; in TCRdb, only in-frame clones are kept and a portion is missing. This table holds 2 million to 2.5 million clones, about 92% found once. The study's findings and limits: The study found lower generation probabilities in non-shared clonotypes than in those shared by all four donors.

Only Caucasian adults living in Nashville, Tennessee served as donors. This receptor was taken from a man aged 18 to 35 in good health. Some clones in this sample may be carry-over from other donors' samples. Sequenced input: naive CD4+ T cells from PBMCs. Indicated subset: CD45RA+ positively selected. The chain couples TRBV27 to TRBJ1-4; a weak D match, TRBD1 (6 bases). The CDR3 sequence is CASSRDGQLRNEKLFF. The CDR3, as DNA: TGTGCCAGCAGTCGCGATGGACAGCTCCGTAATGAAAAACTGTTTTTT.